A single sample gave rise to the 15 T cell receptor beta chains below, sequenced in a study of control samples from healthy donors and cancer patients. Clones were read by immunoSEQ multiplex PCR, and TCRdb kept only the in-frame ones, dropping some. Altogether 150,000 to 200,000 clones are present, 94% being singletons, with the ten largest covering over 6.5%. The sample taken for sequencing was blood. The receptors originated from a middle-aged woman in good health.

In DNA form, the CDR3 reads TGTGCCAGCAGCGTGGGGTCTGACTATGGCTACACCTTC. Translating gives CASSVGSDYGYTF. V and J are TRBV14 and TRBJ1-2; D is undetermined. This CDR3 is built from 13 residues. Trimming left V 5 bases short and J 3 bases short, with 10 bases between. Germline V gives CDR1 SGHDN, CDR2 FVKESK. The entire variable domain, with the rest obtained from reference TRBV14 and TRBJ1-2, is as follows: EAGVTQFPSHSVIEKGQTVTLRCDPISGHDNLYWYRRVMGKEIKFLLHFVKESKQDESGMPNNRFLAERTGGTYSTLKVQPAELEDSGVYFCASSVGSDYGYTFGSGTRLTVV.

The rearrangement links TRBV5-1 to TRBJ2-7; 8 bases match TRBD1. The CDR3 contains 15 residues. CDR1 is SGHRS, CDR2 YFSETQ, per germline. V lost 4 bases to trimming and J lost 6 bases; unmatched junction nucleotides: 12. The CDR3: CASSPGTGALGEQYF. The CDR3 DNA sequence: TGCGCCAGCAGCCCAGGGACAGGCGCTTTGGGCGAGCAGTACTTC.

CDR3: CASSGGTGGPANYGYTF. The CDR3 nucleotides are TGTGCCAGCAGCGGCGGGACAGGGGGTCCAGCTAACTATGGCTACACCTTC. This chain joins TRBV7-2 and TRBJ1-2, with 11 bases that match TRBD1. V shed 5 bases and J 0 bases; nucleotides not matched to a gene: 8. This CDR3 is built from 17 residues. CDR1 and CDR2 from the germline V gene are SGHTA and FQGNSA.

The chain links TRBV7-2 to TRBJ1-2; a weak D match, TRBD1 (5 bases). V lost 3 bases and J lost 8, with 22 bases in between. The length of the CDR3 is 16 residues. The germline V gene has CDR1 SGHTA and CDR2 FQGNSA. The CDR3 nucleotides read TGTGCCAGCAGCTTTCAGGGTCGGACCGCGTCTTACGGCTACACCTTC. It is translated as CASSFQGRTASYGYTF.

J is TRBJ1-1 and V is TRBV9; no definite D call. V lost 3 bases, J lost 1 base, and 19 bases lay in between. The germline V gene has CDR1 SGDLS and CDR2 YYNGEE. The CDR3 sequence is 17 residues long. This CDR3 is CASSATGSVKWNTEAFF. In DNA, the CDR3 is TGTGCCAGCAGCGCCACGGGGTCAGTAAAATGGAACACTGAAGCTTTCTTT.

This chain connects TRBV6-5 to TRBJ1-1, with a tentative D call TRBD1 (5 bases). V was trimmed by 0 bases and J by 4 bases, leaving 12 bases between them. Germline-derived CDR1 and CDR2 are MNHEY and SVGAGI. The CDR3 consists of 15 residues. The CDR3 sequence is CASSYSAGLGTEAFF. The CDR3 DNA reads TGTGCCAGCAGTTACTCTGCAGGGTTGGGCACTGAAGCTTTCTTT.

The chain's CDR3 is CASSPMTGRYNEQFF. Written as DNA, the CDR3 is TGTGCCAGCAGCCCCATGACAGGGCGCTACAATGAGCAGTTCTTC. The rearrangement joins TRBV7-2 to TRBJ2-1; 7 nucleotides align to TRBD1. The V segment lost 5 bases and the J segment 3 bases; nucleotides outside the gene matches: 7. CDR3 length: 15 amino acids. Per the germline V gene, CDR1 is SGHTA and CDR2 is FQGNSA.

This chain links TRBV9 with TRBJ1-5; 9 nucleotides align to TRBD1. CDR3 size: 15 residues. Unmatched junction bases numbered 7, after V lost 3 bases and J lost 6 bases. Germline V lookup: CDR1 SGDLS, CDR2 YYNGEE. The CDR3 nucleotides read TGTGCCAGCAGCGCCACAGGGGGCGAGCGTCAGCCCCAGCATTTT. This codes for CASSATGGERQPQHF.

The chain links TRBV18 to TRBJ2-1; 7 bases align to TRBD1. Germline V CDR1 and CDR2: KGHSH, LQKENI. CDR3 size: 12 residues. After removal of 8 bases from V and 8 bases from J, the junction contained 6 bases not matched to a gene. The CDR3, as DNA: TGTGCCAGCGAGGGACAGCGTTATGAGCAGTTCTTC. Its translation: CASEGQRYEQFF.

The chain carries TRBV6-6 and TRBJ1-5; D may be TRBD1 (5 bases). Deletions cut 2 bases from V and 1 base from J, with 6 bases between. This CDR3 contains 14 residues. CDR1 and CDR2 (germline): MNHNY, SVGAGI (reference sequence). CDR3 in amino acids: CASSYRGSNQPQHF. For the CDR3, the DNA is TGTGCCAGCAGTTACCGGGGGAGCAATCAGCCCCAGCATTTT.

The chain employs TRBV12-3 or TRBV12-4 and TRBJ1-6, with 7 bases that match TRBD1. The J segment lost 6 bases and the V segment lost 8 bases, leaving 4 bases of the junction unmatched. The CDR3 has 13 residues. For the CDR3, the DNA is TGTGCCAGCCTGGGACAGAGTAATTCACCCCTCCACTTT. Protein product: CASLGQSNSPLHF.

The J gene is TRBJ2-2, the V gene TRBV4-3; TRBD2 aligns across 7 bases. Trimming removed 6 bases from V and 1 base from J; junction bases left unmatched: 8. Germline-derived CDR1 and CDR2 are LGHNA and YSLEER. The CDR3 is 16 residues long. As DNA, the CDR3 is TGCGCCAGCAGTCGGCTGAGGGAGGGGAACACCGGGGAGCTGTTTTTT. Translation gives CASSRLREGNTGELFF.

The rearrangement links TRBV5-1 to TRBJ1-1, with D unclear. The CDR3 loop spans 15 amino acids. The V gene lost 0 bases and the J gene lost 5 bases, with 14 bases spanning the gap. Per the germline V gene, CDR1 is SGHRS and CDR2 is YFSETQ. In DNA, the CDR3 is TGCGCCAGCAGCTTGGGACCCAGTTCGAGAACTGAAGCTTTCTTT. This codes for CASSLGPSSRTEAFF. The full variable domain, with the rest looked up from reference TRBV5-1 and TRBJ1-1, is KAGVTQTPRYLIKTRGQQVTLSCSPISGHRSVSWYQQTPGQGLQFLFEYFSETQRNKGNFPGRFSGRQFSNSRSEMNVSTLELGDSALYLCASSLGPSSRTEAFFGQGTRLTVV.

This clone was detected only a few times. The rearrangement uses TRBV12-3 or TRBV12-4 and TRBJ1-2, with 9 bases fitting TRBD1. The CDR3 is 13 amino acids. V lost 3 bases and J lost 7; bases outside the gene matches: 3. The CDR3 region is CASSLGDRAGYTF. The CDR3 region has the DNA TGTGCCAGCAGTTTGGGGGACAGGGCTGGCTACACCTTC.

The rearrangement uses TRBV18 and TRBJ1-4; 8 bases are a match to TRBD1. Per the germline V gene, CDR1 is KGHSH and CDR2 is LQKENI. CDR3 size: 15 residues. The V segment lost 3 bases and the J segment 2 bases; nucleotides outside the gene matches: 2. DNA of the CDR3: TGTGCCAGCTCACCCTCAGGGGGCACTAATGAAAAACTGTTTTTT. It is translated as CASSPSGGTNEKLFF.